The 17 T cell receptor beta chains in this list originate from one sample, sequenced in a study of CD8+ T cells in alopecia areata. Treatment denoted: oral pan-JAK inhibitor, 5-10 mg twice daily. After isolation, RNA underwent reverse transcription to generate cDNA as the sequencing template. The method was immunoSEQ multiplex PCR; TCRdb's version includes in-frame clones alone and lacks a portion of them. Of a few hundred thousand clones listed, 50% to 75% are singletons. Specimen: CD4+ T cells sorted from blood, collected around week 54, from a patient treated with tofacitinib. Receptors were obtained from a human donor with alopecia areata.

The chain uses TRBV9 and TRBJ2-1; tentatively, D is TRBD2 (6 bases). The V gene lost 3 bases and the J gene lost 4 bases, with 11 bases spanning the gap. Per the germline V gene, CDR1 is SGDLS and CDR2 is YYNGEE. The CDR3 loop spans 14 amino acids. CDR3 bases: TGTGCCAGCAGCGGAGGTGGGGGGTACAATGAGCAGTTCTTC. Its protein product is CASSGGGGYNEQFF.

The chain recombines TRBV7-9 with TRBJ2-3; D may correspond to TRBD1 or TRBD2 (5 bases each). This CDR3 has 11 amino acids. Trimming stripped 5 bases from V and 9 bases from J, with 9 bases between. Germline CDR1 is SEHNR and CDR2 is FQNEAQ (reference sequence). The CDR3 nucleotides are TGTGCCAGCAGCAGAGAGGGGACGCAGTATTTT. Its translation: CASSREGTQYF.

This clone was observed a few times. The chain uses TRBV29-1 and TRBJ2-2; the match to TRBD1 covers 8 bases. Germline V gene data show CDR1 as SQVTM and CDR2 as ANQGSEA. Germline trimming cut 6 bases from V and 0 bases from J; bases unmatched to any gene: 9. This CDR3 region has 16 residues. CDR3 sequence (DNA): TGCAGCGTCCTAGTCCCGGGACAGGCGAACACCGGGGAGCTGTTTTTT. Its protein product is CSVLVPGQANTGELFF.

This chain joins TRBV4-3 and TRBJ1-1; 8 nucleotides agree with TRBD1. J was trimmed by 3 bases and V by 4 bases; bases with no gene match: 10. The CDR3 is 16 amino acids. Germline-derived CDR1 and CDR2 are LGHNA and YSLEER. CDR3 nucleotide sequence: TGCGCCAGCAGCCGCCGTCAGGGGGCTCAGGACACTGAAGCTTTCTTT. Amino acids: CASSRRQGAQDTEAFF.

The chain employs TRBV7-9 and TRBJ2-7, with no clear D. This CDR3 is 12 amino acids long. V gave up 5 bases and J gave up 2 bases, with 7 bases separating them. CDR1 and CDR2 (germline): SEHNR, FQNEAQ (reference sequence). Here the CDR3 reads CASSPQPYEQYF. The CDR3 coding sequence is TGTGCCAGCAGCCCTCAGCCCTACGAGCAGTACTTC.

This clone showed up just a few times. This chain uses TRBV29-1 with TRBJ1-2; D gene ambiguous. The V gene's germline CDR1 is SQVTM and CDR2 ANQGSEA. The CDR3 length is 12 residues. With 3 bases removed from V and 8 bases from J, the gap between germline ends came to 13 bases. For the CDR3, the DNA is TGCAGCGTTGAGGACCAGGTTCTAGGCTACACCTTC. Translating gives CSVEDQVLGYTF.

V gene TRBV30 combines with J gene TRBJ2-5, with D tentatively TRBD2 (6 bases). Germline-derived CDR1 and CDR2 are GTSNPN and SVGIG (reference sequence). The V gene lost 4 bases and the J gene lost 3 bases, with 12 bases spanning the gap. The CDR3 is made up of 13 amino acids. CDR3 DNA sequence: TGTGCCTGGACTGAGGCGGGGAAAGAGACCCAGTACTTC. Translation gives CAWTEAGKETQYF.

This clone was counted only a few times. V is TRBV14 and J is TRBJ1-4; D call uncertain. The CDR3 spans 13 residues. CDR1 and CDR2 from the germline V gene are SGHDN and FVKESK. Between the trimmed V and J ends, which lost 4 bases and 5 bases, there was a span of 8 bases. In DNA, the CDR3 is TGTGCCAGCAGCCGCGATCTAAATGAAAAACTGTTTTTT. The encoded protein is CASSRDLNEKLFF.

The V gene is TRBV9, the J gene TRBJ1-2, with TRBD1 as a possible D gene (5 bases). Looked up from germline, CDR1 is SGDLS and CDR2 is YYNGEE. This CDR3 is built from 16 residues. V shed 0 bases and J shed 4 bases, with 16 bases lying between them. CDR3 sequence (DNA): TGTGCCAGCAGCGTAGGCAGGGCGGATTATGCCTATGGCTACACCTTC. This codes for CASSVGRADYAYGYTF.

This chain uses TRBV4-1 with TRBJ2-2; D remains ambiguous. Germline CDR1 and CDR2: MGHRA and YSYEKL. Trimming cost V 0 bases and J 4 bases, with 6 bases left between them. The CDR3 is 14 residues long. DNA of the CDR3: TGCGCCAGCAGCCAAGAGGTCGCCACCGGGGAGCTGTTTTTT. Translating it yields CASSQEVATGELFF.

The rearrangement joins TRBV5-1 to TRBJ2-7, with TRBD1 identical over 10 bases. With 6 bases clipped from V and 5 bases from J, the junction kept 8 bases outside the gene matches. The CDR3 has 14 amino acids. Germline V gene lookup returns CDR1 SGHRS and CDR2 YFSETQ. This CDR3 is CASTRQGADHEQYF. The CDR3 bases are TGCGCCAGCACGAGACAGGGGGCCGATCACGAGCAGTACTTC.

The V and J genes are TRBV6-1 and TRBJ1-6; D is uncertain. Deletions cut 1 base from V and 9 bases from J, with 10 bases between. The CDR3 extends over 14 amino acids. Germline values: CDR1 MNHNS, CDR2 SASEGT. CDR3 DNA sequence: TGTGCCAGCAGTGAAGTGCCGCGGGGTTCACCCCTCCACTTT. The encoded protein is CASSEVPRGSPLHF.

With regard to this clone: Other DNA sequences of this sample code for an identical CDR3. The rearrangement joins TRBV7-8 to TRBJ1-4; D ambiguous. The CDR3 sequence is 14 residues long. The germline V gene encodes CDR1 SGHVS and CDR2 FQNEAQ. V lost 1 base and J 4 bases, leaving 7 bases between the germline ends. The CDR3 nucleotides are TGTGCCAGCAGCTTAGGAGGGAATAATGAAAAACTGTTTTTT. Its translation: CASSLGGNNEKLFF.

For the CDR3, the DNA is TGCGCCAGCATGGGTGGGGCCAACGTCCTGACTTTC. Amino acid sequence: CASMGGANVLTF. The genes are TRBV5-1 and TRBJ2-6; D unresolved. V gave up 6 bases and J gave up 3 bases, with 4 bases separating them. Germline-derived CDR1 and CDR2 are SGHRS and YFSETQ. The CDR3 loop spans 12 amino acids.

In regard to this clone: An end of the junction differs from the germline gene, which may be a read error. CDR3 residues: CAWSVAGIFYKQYF. CDR3 bases: TGTGCCTGGAGTGTGGCGGGGATCTTCTACAAGCAGTACTTC. V usage is TRBV30 and J usage is TRBJ2-7; a possible D gene is TRBD2 (6 bases). This CDR3 comprises 14 residues. From germline, CDR1 is GTSNPN and CDR2 SVGIG (reference sequence).

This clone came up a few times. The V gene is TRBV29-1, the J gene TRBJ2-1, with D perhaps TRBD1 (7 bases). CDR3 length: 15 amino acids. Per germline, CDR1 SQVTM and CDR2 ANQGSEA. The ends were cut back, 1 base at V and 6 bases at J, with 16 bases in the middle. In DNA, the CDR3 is TGCAGCGTTGAAGGTGGGCAGGGGGAGGTCAATGAGCAGTTCTTC. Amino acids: CSVEGGQGEVNEQFF.

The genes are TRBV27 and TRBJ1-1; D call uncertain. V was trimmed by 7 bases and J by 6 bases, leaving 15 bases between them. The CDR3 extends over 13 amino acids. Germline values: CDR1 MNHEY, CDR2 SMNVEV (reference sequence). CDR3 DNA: TGTGCCAGCAAACGTGGTGGGGTAGCTGAAGCTTTCTTT. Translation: CASKRGGVAEAFF.